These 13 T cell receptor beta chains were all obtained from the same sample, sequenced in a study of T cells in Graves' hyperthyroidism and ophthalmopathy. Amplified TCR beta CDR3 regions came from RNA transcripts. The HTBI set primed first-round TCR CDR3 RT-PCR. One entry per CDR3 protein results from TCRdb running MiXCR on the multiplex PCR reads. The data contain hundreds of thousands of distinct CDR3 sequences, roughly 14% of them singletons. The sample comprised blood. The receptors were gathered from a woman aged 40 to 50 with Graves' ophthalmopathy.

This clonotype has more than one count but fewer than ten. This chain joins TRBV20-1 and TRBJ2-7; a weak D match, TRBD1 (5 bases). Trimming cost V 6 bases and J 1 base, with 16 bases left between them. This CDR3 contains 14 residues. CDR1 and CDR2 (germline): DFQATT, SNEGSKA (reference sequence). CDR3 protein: CSALTDNFSYEQYF. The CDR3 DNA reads TGCAGTGCCCTGACAGACAACTTTTCCTACGAGCAGTACTTC.

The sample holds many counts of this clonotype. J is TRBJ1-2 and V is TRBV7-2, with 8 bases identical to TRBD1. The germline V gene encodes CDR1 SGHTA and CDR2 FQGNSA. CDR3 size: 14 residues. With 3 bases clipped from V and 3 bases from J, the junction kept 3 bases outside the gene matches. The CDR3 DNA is TGTGCCAGCAGCTTCCAGGGGGCGGACTATGGCTACACCTTC. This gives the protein CASSFQGADYGYTF.

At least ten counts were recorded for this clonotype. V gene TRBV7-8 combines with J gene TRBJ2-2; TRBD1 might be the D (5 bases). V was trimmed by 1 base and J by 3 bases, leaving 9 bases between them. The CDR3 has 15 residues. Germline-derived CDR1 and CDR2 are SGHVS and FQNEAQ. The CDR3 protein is CASSLVGAYTGELFF. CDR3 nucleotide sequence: TGTGCCAGCAGCTTAGTAGGGGCTTACACCGGGGAGCTGTTTTTT. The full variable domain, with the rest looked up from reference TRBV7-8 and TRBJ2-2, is GAGVSQSPRYKVAKRGQDVALRCDPISGHVSLFWYQQALGQGPEFLTYFQNEAQLDKSGLPSDRFFAERPEGSVSTLKIQRTQQEDSAVYLCASSLVGAYTGELFFGEGSRLTVL.

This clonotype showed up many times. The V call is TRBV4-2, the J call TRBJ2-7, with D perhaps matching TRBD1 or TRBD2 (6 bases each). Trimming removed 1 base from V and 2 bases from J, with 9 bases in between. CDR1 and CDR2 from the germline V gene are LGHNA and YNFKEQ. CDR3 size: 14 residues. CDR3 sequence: CASSQGGGTYEQYF. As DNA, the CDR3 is TGTGCCAGCAGCCAAGGAGGGGGGACCTACGAGCAGTACTTC.

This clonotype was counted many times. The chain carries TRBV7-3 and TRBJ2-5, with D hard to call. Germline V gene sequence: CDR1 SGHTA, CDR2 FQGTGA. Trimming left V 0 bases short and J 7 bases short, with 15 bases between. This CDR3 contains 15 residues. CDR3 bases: TGTGCCAGCAGCTTAACCGGGCCTAGTGGTGGGACCCAGTACTTC. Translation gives CASSLTGPSGGTQYF.

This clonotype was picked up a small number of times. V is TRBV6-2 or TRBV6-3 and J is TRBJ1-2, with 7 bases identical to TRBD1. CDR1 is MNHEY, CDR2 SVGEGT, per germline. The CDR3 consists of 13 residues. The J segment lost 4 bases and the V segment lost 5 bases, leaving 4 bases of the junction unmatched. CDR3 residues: CASSHWDSYGYTF. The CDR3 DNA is TGTGCCAGCAGTCACTGGGACAGCTATGGCTACACCTTC.

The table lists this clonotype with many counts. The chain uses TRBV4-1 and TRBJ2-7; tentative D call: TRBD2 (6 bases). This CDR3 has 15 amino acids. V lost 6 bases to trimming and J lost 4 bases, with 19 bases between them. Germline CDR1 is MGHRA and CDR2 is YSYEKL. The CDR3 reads CASSYRESLDYEQYF. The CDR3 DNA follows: TGCGCCAGCAGTTACCGGGAGTCTCTTGATTACGAGCAGTACTTC.

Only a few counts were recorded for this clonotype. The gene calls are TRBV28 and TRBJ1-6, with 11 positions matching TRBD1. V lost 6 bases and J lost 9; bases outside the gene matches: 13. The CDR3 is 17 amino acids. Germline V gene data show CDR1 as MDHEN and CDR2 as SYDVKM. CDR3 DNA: TGTGCCAGCAGGGGGACTCGGACAGGGGGCTTGAGTTCACCCCTCCACTTT. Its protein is CASRGTRTGGLSSPLHF.

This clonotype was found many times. CDR3 sequence reads: CATSRDRVTGNTIYF. The DNA of the CDR3 is TGTGCCACTTCTCGGGACAGGGTGACGGGAAACACCATATATTTT. The chain uses TRBV5-8 and TRBJ1-3, with 9 bases identical to TRBD1. Per the germline V gene, CDR1 is SGHTS and CDR2 is YDEGEE. V was pared by 9 bases and J by 4 bases, with 11 bases of the junction left unmatched. The CDR3 is 15 residues long.

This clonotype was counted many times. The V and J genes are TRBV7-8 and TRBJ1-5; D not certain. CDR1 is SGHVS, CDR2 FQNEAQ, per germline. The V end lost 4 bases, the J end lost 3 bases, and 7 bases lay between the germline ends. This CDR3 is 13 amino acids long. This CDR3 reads CASSSRVNQPQHF. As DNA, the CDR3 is TGTGCCAGCAGCTCGAGAGTCAATCAGCCCCAGCATTTT.

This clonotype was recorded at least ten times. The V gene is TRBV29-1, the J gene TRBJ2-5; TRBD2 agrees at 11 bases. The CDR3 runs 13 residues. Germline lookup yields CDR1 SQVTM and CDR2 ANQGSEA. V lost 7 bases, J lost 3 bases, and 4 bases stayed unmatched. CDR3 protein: CSGLLAGEETQYF. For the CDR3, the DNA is TGCAGCGGTCTACTAGCGGGAGAAGAGACCCAGTACTTC.

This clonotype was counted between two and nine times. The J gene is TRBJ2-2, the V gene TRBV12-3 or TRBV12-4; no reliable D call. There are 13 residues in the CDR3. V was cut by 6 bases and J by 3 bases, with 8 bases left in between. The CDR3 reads CASRDPYTGELFF. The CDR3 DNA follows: TGTGCCAGCAGAGATCCGTACACCGGGGAGCTGTTTTTT.

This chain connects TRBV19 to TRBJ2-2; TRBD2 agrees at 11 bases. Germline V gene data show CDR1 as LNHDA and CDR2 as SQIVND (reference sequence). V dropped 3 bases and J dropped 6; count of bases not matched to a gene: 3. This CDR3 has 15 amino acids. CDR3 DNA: TGTGCCAGTAGTATTCCGGGACTAGCGGCCGGGGAGCTGTTTTTT. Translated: CASSIPGLAAGELFF. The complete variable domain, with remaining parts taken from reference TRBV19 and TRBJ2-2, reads DGGITQSPKYLFRKEGQNVTLSCEQNLNHDAMYWYRQDPGQGLRLIYYSQIVNDFQKGDIAEGYSVSREKKESFPLTVTSAQKNPTAFYLCASSIPGLAAGELFFGEGSRLTVL.